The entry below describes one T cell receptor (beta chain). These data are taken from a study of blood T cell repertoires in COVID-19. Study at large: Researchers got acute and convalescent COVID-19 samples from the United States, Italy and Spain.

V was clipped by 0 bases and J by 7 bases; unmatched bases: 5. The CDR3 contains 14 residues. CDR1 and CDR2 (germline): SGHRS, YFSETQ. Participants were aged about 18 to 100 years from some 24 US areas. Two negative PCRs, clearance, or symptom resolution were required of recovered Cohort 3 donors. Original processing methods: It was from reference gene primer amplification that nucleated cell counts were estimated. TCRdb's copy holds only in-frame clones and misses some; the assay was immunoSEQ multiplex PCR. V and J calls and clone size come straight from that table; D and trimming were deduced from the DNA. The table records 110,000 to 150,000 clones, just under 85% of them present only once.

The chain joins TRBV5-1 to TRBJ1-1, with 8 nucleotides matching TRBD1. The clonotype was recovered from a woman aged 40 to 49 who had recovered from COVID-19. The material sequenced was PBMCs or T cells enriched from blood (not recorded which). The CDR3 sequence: CASSLVTGGREAFF. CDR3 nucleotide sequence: TGCGCCAGCAGCTTGGTAACAGGGGGGCGTGAAGCTTTCTTT.